A selection of T cell receptor beta chains follows, all from one sample in a study of cytomegalovirus exposure and HLA in healthy donors. The table came from immunoSEQ multiplex PCR; TCRdb's copy has only in-frame clones and leaves some out. The sample records roughly 160,000 clones, roughly 80% being singletons. Material: PBMCs. These receptors were obtained from a male donor in good health and CMV-seropositive. Each CDR3 is given with its conserved first and last residue. The D gene is left open where the match is weak. The size field is filled for only some rows; it gives once, few, many or a size class.

TGTGCCAGCAGCAGAGTTGGACACTTGAACACTGAAGCTTTCTTT,CASSRVGHLNTEAFF,TRBV9,TRBJ1-1,once,-
TGCGCCAGCAGCTTCGAGGGTGAAAACACCATATATTTT,CASSFEGENTIYF,TRBV5-1,TRBJ1-3,-,-
TGTGCCTGGAGCCCCGTCCTATCAGATACGCAGTATTTT,CAWSPVLSDTQYF,TRBV30,TRBJ2-3,few,-
TGTGCCTGGAGTGGGGGGGGCAACACTGAAGCTTTCTTT,CAWSGGGNTEAFF,TRBV30,TRBJ1-1,-,-
TGTGCCAGCAGTTTACTCGTCCCTAGCGGGAGAAATGAGCAGTTCTTC,CASSLLVPSGRNEQFF,TRBV27,TRBJ2-1,-,TRBD2
TGTGCCAGCAGCCCAAGGGGGGGCACTGAAGCTTTCTTT,CASSPRGGTEAFF,TRBV7-2,TRBJ1-1,-,-
TGTGCCAGCAGGAGAGCGGGGGTCTATGGCTACACCTTC,CASRRAGVYGYTF,TRBV25-1,TRBJ1-2,-,-
TGTGCCAGCAGCTCGCCTCTAGCGGGAGCCCCCAAAAACATTCAGTACTTC,CASSSPLAGAPKNIQYF,TRBV28,TRBJ2-4,-,TRBD2
TGTGCCAGCAGCCAAGACAGGGCGGGTTCACCCCTCCACTTT,CASSQDRAGSPLHF,TRBV7-2,TRBJ1-6,-,TRBD1
TGTGCCAGCAGCTTGGTCCCAACCGGGAGACTGAAGACTGAAGCTTTCTTT,CASSLVPTGRLKTEAFF,TRBV5-5,TRBJ1-1,-,-
TGTGCCAGCAGCTCTCCCGGGACAGCTAGCAATCAGCCCCAGCATTTT,CASSSPGTASNQPQHF,TRBV28,TRBJ1-5,-,TRBD1
TGTGCCAGCAGCTTATCGGGCGGAGGCAGTGGCGGAGCTTTCTTT,CASSLSGGGSGGAFF,TRBV7-8,TRBJ1-1,-,-
TGTGCCAGCCTTAGCGGGACTTGGTACGAGCAGTACTTC,CASLSGTWYEQYF,TRBV28,TRBJ2-7,-,TRBD2
TGCGCCAGCAGCCCTTCAGGGGGCCTCATGAACACTGAAGCTTTCTTT,CASSPSGGLMNTEAFF,TRBV4-3,TRBJ1-1,-,TRBD1
TGTGCCAGCAGCGGAGTACCCGGCTATGGCTACACCTTC,CASSGVPGYGYTF,TRBV7-9,TRBJ1-2,-,-
TGTGCCAGCAGCCAAATGAGGAACTATGGCTACACCTTC,CASSQMRNYGYTF,TRBV7-2,TRBJ1-2,-,-
TGTGCCAGCACGTCGAGGGAGATATACAATGAGCAGTTCTTC,CASTSREIYNEQFF,TRBV7-8,TRBJ2-1,-,-
TGTGCCAGCTCACCAGAAGTAGTAAGAGGCGCGGGCAATGAGCAGTTCTTC,CASSPEVVRGAGNEQFF,TRBV18,TRBJ2-1,-,-
TGCAGCGTTGACGACAGGGGGCTATCAGATACGCAGTATTTT,CSVDDRGLSDTQYF,TRBV29-1,TRBJ2-3,-,TRBD1
TGTGCCAGCAGTATGACAGGTCTAGTCTCTGGAAACACCATATATTTT,CASSMTGLVSGNTIYF,TRBV28,TRBJ1-3,-,-
TGTGCCAGTGAGATACAGGGAATCCCCACTGAAGCTTTCTTT,CASEIQGIPTEAFF,TRBV28,TRBJ1-1,-,-
TGTGCCAGCAGCACAGACAGGGGTCAAGAGACCCAGTACTTC,CASSTDRGQETQYF,TRBV5-4,TRBJ2-5,-,TRBD1
TGCGCCAGCAGCCAATCGTCTAGCGGGGGCTCCTACAATGAGCAGTTCTTC,CASSQSSSGGSYNEQFF,TRBV4-3,TRBJ2-1,-,TRBD2
TGTGCCAGCAGTGAAACACCAGGGGCGGGGGCGGAAGCTTTCTTT,CASSETPGAGAEAFF,TRBV6-1,TRBJ1-1,-,-
TGTGCCAGCAGCGCCATTCCACAGGGGGCTGACTATGGCTACACCTTC,CASSAIPQGADYGYTF,TRBV7-9,TRBJ1-2,-,TRBD1
TGTGCCAGCAGAAAGGCGGAGGCAGCTCAACTCTACGAGCAGTACTTC,CASRKAEAAQLYEQYF,TRBV28,TRBJ2-7,-,-
TGTGCCAGCAGAGCCCAGGATTTCAGCACCGGGGAGCTGTTTTTT,CASRAQDFSTGELFF,TRBV27,TRBJ2-2,once,-
TGTGCCAGTAGTTTGGAGGGGAACTATGGCTACACCTTC,CASSLEGNYGYTF,TRBV19,TRBJ1-2,once,-
TGTGCCAGCAGGAACCAGCGAAGCCCCGGGGAGCTGTTTTTT,CASRNQRSPGELFF,TRBV11-2,TRBJ2-2,-,-
TGTGCCAGCAGTCGAACAAATCAGCCCCAGCATTTT,CASSRTNQPQHF,TRBV27,TRBJ1-5,-,-
TGTGCCAGTAGTTTTAGCGGGAGTCTCGTTAACGAGCAGTACTTC,CASSFSGSLVNEQYF,TRBV19,TRBJ2-7,few,TRBD2
TGTGCCAGCTCACCCGGGACAATAGCCAAAAACATTCAGTACTTC,CASSPGTIAKNIQYF,TRBV18,TRBJ2-4,-,-
TGCGCCAGCAGCTTGGGGACTAGCGGGGTTTACAATGAGCAGTTCTTC,CASSLGTSGVYNEQFF,TRBV5-1,TRBJ2-1,-,TRBD2
TGTGCCAGTAGTAACGGGGAACAGGGCTCCTACGAGCAGTACTTC,CASSNGEQGSYEQYF,TRBV19,TRBJ2-7,-,-
TGTGCCAGCAGTTACCTGACTAGCGGGAGGCCCGGGGAGCTGTTTTTT,CASSYLTSGRPGELFF,TRBV6-5,TRBJ2-2,-,TRBD2
TGTGCCTGGAGTGAGGGGACAGCCCGATACTATGGCTACACCTTC,CAWSEGTARYYGYTF,TRBV30,TRBJ1-2,few,TRBD1
TGTGCCTGGAGGGGCGGGGACAGGGGCTATGGCTACACCTTC,CAWRGGDRGYGYTF,TRBV30,TRBJ1-2,-,TRBD1
TGTGCCAGCAGTGGTACAGGGGGTAACTATGGCTACACCTTC,CASSGTGGNYGYTF,TRBV27,TRBJ1-2,-,TRBD1
TGTGCCAGTAGTATGTGGGAGGGTGGCACCGGGGAGCTGTTTTTT,CASSMWEGGTGELFF,TRBV19,TRBJ2-2,-,TRBD2
TGTGCCAGCAGCAGTACAGGGGGCGGCGGCTACACCTTC,CASSSTGGGGYTF,TRBV7-2,TRBJ1-2,once,TRBD1